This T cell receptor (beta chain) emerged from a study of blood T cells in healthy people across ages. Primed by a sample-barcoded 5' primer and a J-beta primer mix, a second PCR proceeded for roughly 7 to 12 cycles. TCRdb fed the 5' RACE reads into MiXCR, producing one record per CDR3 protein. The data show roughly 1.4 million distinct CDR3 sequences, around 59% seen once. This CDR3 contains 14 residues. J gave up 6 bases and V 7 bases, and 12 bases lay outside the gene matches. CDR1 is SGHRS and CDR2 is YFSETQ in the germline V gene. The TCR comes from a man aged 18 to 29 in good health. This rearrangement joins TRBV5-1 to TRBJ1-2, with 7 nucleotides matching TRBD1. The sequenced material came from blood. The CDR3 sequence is CASQTGTERNGYTF. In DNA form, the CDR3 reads TGCGCCAGCCAAACCGGGACAGAGAGGAATGGCTACACCTTC.